These 13 T cell receptor beta chains were sequenced from one sample in a study of cytomegalovirus exposure and HLA in healthy donors. PCR amplification relied on 60 Vbeta primers (plus 13 Jbeta primers). Sequencing used immunoSEQ multiplex PCR; TCRdb keeps in-frame clones, though not all of them. The repertoire has about 250,000 clones, about 77% of them found once; the top ten carry roughly 0.45%. The sequencing input was PBMCs. Receptors originate from a boy aged 5-17 years in good health and CMV-seronegative.

This clone was detected once. The chain uses TRBV13 and TRBJ2-1, with D possibly TRBD1 on 5 matching bases. Germline assignment: CDR1 PRHDT and CDR2 FYEKMQ (reference sequence). CDR3 length: 16 amino acids. Trimming removed 4 bases from V and 7 bases from J, with 20 bases in between. The CDR3 spells CASSSPDSRLINEQFF. CDR3 DNA: TGTGCCAGCAGCTCCCCAGACAGCCGTCTAATAAATGAGCAGTTCTTC.

V usage is TRBV19 and J usage is TRBJ1-1; D is uncertain. The CDR3 extends over 10 amino acids. V dropped 9 bases and J dropped 3 bases, with 5 bases sitting between them. CDR1 is LNHDA, CDR2 SQIVND, per germline (reference sequence). The CDR3 here is CASGDTEAFF. CDR3 nucleotide sequence: TGTGCCAGCGGGGACACTGAAGCTTTCTTT.

The chain combines TRBV7-9 with TRBJ1-3; 10 nucleotides align to TRBD1. The CDR3 is 17 amino acids. V was clipped by 1 base and J by 2 bases; unmatched bases: 5. The germline gives CDR1 SEHNR, CDR2 FQNEAQ (reference sequence). CDR3 nucleotide sequence: TGTGCCAGCAGCTTAGTTCGCGGACAGGGGGCTGGAAACACCATATATTTT. It specifies CASSLVRGQGAGNTIYF.

The CDR3 region has the DNA TGTGCCAGCAGCTCGACAGGGCTCGAGGGAAACACCATATATTTT. It yields the protein CASSSTGLEGNTIYF. This rearrangement joins TRBV5-6 to TRBJ1-3; 7 bases agree with TRBD1. This CDR3 has 15 amino acids. After removal of 3 bases from V and 4 bases from J, the junction contained 7 bases not matched to a gene. Germline values: CDR1 SGHDT, CDR2 YYEEEE.

This clone was counted a few times. The chain employs TRBV6-6 and TRBJ1-1, with 7 nucleotides matching TRBD1. With 2 bases clipped from V and 7 bases from J, the junction kept 13 bases outside the gene matches. This CDR3 has 16 residues. Germline V lookup: CDR1 MNHNY, CDR2 SVGAGI (reference sequence). Here the CDR3 reads CASSYLFSTQGNEAFF. The DNA of the CDR3 is TGTGCCAGCAGTTACCTATTCTCCACACAGGGGAATGAAGCTTTCTTT.

This clone was counted once. The chain has TRBV29-1 and TRBJ2-1; 7 nucleotides align to TRBD2. Germline V CDR1 and CDR2: SQVTM, ANQGSEA. V was pared by 4 bases and J by 9 bases, with 12 bases of the junction left unmatched. This CDR3 is 14 amino acids long. CDR3 region: CSVGRGLNFGEQFF. The CDR3 DNA sequence: TGCAGCGTTGGAAGGGGACTAAATTTCGGTGAGCAGTTCTTC.

The rearrangement links TRBV19 to TRBJ2-2, with D possibly being TRBD1 (5 bases). Trimming took 7 bases from V and 0 from J, leaving 9 bases between them. The CDR3 length is 14 residues. Germline lookup yields CDR1 LNHDA and CDR2 SQIVND (reference sequence). This chain's CDR3 is CASIWTPNTGELFF. CDR3 DNA: TGTGCCAGTATTTGGACACCGAACACCGGGGAGCTGTTTTTT.

This chain links TRBV11-3 with TRBJ2-7, with 9 positions matching TRBD1. J was trimmed by 3 bases and V by 4 bases; bases with no gene match: 7. This CDR3 is 15 amino acids long. The V gene's germline CDR1 is SGHNT and CDR2 YENEEA. Here the CDR3 DNA reads TGTGCCAGCAGCTCCTGGACAGGGGCAGTCTACGAGCAGTACTTC. Protein product: CASSSWTGAVYEQYF.

The chain uses TRBV4-1 and TRBJ2-1, with TRBD2 identical over 9 bases. With V trimmed by 4 bases and J by 0 bases, 7 bases remained unmatched. The CDR3 contains 17 residues. The germline V gene has CDR1 MGHRA and CDR2 YSYEKL. CDR3 bases: TGCGCCAGCAGCCGCGGCGGACTAGCGCTCTCCTACAATGAGCAGTTCTTC. Translating gives CASSRGGLALSYNEQFF.

V gene TRBV6-1 combines with J gene TRBJ2-3; the D gene is possibly TRBD1 (5 bases). CDR3 length: 16 amino acids. Deletions cut 4 bases from V and 2 bases from J, with 16 bases between. Germline assignment: CDR1 MNHNS and CDR2 SASEGT. CDR3 DNA sequence: TGTGCCAGCAGTGGTGGTTGGACAACATACACAGATACGCAGTATTTT. Encoded protein: CASSGGWTTYTDTQYF.

The gene calls are TRBV9 and TRBJ1-2; a possible D gene is TRBD1 (5 bases). CDR3 size: 13 residues. The ends were cut back, 0 bases at V and 7 bases at J, with 10 bases in the middle. Germline loops: CDR1 SGDLS, CDR2 YYNGEE. Here the CDR3 reads CASSVDKGFGYTF. The CDR3 DNA reads TGTGCCAGCAGCGTAGATAAGGGGTTTGGCTACACCTTC.

In its sample, this clone was seen a few times. V and J are TRBV18 and TRBJ1-2, with D unresolved. The length of the CDR3 is 12 residues. Trimming removed 4 bases from V and 11 bases from J, with 14 bases in between. Germline CDR1 is KGHSH and CDR2 is LQKENI. CDR3 protein: CASSRPRQRYTF. The CDR3 nucleotides read TGTGCCAGCTCACGGCCCCGGCAGCGATACACCTTC.

The rearrangement uses TRBV19 and TRBJ2-3; possibly TRBD1 for D (6 bases). V lost 3 bases and J 0 bases, leaving 10 bases between the germline ends. In germline, CDR1 is LNHDA, CDR2 SQIVND (reference sequence). This CDR3 spans 15 amino acids. The CDR3 region is CASSIQGLSTDTQYF. The CDR3 DNA is TGTGCCAGTAGTATCCAGGGGCTTAGCACAGATACGCAGTATTTT. Using reference TRBV19 and TRBJ2-3 for the parts outside the CDR3, the full variable domain is DGGITQSPKYLFRKEGQNVTLSCEQNLNHDAMYWYRQDPGQGLRLIYYSQIVNDFQKGDIAEGYSVSREKKESFPLTVTSAQKNPTAFYLCASSIQGLSTDTQYFGPGTRLTVL.